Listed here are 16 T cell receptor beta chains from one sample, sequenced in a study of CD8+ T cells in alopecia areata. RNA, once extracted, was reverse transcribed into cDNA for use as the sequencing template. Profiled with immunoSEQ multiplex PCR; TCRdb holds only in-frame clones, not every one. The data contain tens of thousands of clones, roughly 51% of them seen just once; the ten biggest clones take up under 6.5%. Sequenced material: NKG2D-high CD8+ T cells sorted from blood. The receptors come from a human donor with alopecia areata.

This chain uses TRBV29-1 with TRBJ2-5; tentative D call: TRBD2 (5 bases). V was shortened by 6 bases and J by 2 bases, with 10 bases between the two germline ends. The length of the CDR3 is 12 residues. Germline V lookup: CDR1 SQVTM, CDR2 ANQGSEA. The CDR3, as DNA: TGCAGCGTATGGACTCATCAAGAGACCCAGTACTTC. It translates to CSVWTHQETQYF.

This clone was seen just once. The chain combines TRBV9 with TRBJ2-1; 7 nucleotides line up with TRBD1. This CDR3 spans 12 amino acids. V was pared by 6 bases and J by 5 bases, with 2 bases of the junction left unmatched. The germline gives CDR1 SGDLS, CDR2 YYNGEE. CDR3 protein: CASTDRNNEQFF. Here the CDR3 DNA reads TGTGCCAGCACGGACAGGAACAATGAGCAGTTCTTC. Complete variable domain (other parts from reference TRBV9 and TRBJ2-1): DSGVTQTPKHLITATGQRVTLRCSPRSGDLSVYWYQQSLDQGLQFLIQYYNGEERAKGNILERFSAQQFPDLHSELNLSSLELGDSALYFCASTDRNNEQFFGPGTRLTVL.

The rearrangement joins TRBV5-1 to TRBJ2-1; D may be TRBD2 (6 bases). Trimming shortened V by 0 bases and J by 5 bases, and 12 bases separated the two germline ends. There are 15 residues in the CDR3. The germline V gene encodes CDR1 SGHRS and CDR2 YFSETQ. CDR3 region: CASSLGGDSNNEQFF. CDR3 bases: TGCGCCAGCAGCTTGGGCGGGGACTCAAACAATGAGCAGTTCTTC.

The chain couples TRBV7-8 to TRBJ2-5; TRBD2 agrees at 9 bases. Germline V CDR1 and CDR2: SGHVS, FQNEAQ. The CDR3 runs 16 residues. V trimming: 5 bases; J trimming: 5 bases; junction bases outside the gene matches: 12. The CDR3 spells CASSPETSGIGETQYF. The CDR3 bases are TGTGCCAGCAGCCCCGAGACTAGCGGCATTGGGGAGACCCAGTACTTC.

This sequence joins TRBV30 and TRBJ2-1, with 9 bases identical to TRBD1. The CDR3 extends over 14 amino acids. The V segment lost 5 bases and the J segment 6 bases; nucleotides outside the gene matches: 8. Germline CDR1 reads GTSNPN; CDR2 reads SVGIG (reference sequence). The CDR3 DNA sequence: TGTGCCTGGGAGGAGGGACAGGGCCTCAATGAGCAGTTCTTC. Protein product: CAWEEGQGLNEQFF.

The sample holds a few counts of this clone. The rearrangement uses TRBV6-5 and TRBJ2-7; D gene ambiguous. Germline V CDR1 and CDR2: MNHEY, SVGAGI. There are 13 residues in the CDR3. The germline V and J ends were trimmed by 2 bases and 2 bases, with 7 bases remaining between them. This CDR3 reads CASSYGVTYEQYF. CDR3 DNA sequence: TGTGCCAGCAGTTACGGAGTAACCTACGAGCAGTACTTC.

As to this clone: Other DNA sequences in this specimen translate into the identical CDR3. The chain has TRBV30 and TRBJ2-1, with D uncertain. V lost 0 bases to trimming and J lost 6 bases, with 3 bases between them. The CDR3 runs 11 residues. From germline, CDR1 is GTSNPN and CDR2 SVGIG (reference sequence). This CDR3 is CAWSVLNEQFF. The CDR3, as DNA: TGTGCCTGGAGTGTACTCAATGAGCAGTTCTTC.

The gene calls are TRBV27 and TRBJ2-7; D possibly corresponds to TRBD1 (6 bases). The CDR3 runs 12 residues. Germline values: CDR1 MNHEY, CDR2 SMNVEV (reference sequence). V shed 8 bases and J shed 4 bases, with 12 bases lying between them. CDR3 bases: TGTGCCAGCGGACGCACAGGGTACGAGCAGTACTTC. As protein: CASGRTGYEQYF.

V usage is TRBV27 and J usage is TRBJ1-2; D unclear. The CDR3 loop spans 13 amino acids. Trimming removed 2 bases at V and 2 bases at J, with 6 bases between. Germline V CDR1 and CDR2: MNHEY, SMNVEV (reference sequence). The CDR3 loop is CASSLGANYGYTF. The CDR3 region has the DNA TGTGCCAGCAGTTTAGGTGCGAACTATGGCTACACCTTC.

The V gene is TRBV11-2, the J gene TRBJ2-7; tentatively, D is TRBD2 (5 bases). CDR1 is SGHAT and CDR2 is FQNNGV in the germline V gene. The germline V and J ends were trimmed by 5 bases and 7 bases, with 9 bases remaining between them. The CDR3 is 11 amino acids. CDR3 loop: CASSPGGEQYF. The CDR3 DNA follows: TGTGCCAGCAGCCCTGGCGGGGAGCAGTACTTC.

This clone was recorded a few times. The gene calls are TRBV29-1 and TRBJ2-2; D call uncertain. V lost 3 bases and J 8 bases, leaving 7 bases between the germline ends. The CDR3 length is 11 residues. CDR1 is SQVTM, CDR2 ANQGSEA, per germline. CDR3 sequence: CSVDLLGELFF. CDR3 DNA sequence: TGCAGCGTTGATTTGCTGGGGGAGCTGTTTTTT.

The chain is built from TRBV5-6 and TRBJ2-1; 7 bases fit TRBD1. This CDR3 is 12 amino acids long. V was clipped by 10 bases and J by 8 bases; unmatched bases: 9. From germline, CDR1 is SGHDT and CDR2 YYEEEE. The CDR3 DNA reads TGTGCCGGACAGGCGGGTGGATATGAGCAGTTCTTC. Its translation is CAGQAGGYEQFF.

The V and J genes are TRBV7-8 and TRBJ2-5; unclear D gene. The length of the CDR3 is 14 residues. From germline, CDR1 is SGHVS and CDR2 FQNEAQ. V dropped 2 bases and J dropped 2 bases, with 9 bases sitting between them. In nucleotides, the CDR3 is TGTGCCAGCAGCTTAACTTCCCTACAAGAGACCCAGTACTTC. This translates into CASSLTSLQETQYF.

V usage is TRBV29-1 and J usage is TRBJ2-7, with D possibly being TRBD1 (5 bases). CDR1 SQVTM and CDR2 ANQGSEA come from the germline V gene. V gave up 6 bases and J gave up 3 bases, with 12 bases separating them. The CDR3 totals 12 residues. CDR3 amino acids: CSVLIQVYEQYF. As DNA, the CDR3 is TGCAGCGTCCTAATACAGGTCTACGAGCAGTACTTC.

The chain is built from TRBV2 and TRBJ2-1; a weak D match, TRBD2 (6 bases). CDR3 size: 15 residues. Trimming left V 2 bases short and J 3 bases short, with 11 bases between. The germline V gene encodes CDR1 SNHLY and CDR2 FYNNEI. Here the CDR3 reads CASSEQEGFYNEQFF. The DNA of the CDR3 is TGTGCCAGCAGTGAACAGGAGGGATTCTACAATGAGCAGTTCTTC.

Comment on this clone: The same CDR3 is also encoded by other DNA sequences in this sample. The CDR3 here is CASSLGGGYEQYF. As DNA, the CDR3 is TGCGCCAGCAGCTTGGGTGGGGGCTACGAGCAGTACTTC. The chain joins TRBV5-1 to TRBJ2-7; either TRBD1 or TRBD2 may fit D (5 bases each). Germline CDR1 and CDR2: SGHRS and YFSETQ. V was shortened by 0 bases and J by 3 bases, with 7 bases between the two germline ends. The CDR3 totals 13 residues. Looking up the rest from reference TRBV5-1 and TRBJ2-7 gives the full variable domain: KAGVTQTPRYLIKTRGQQVTLSCSPISGHRSVSWYQQTPGQGLQFLFEYFSETQRNKGNFPGRFSGRQFSNSRSEMNVSTLELGDSALYLCASSLGGGYEQYFGPGTRLTVT.